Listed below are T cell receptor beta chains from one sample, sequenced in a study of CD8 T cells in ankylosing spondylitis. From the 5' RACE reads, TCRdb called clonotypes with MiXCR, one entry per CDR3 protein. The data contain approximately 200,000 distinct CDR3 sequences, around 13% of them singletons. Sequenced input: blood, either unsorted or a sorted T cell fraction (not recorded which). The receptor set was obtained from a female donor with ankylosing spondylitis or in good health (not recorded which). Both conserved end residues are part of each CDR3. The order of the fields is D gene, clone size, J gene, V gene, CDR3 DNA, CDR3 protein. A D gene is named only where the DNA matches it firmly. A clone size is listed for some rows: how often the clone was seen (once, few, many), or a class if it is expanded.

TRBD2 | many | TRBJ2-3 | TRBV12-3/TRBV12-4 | TGTGCCAGCGGAGCAGAGGCGGGACTAGGCGGGACAGATACGCAGTATTTT | CASGAEAGLGGTDTQYF
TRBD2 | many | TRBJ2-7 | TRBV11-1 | TGTGCCAGCAGCTCCAGCGTGAGGTCTAGCGGGAGGGCGAACGAGCAGTACTTC | CASSSSVRSSGRANEQYF
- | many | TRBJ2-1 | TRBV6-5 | TGTGCCAGCAGTTACTCGGGCTCCCTAGGCGATGAGCAGTTCTTC | CASSYSGSLGDEQFF
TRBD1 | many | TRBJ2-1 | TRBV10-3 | TGTGCCATCAGTGCCCCAGGGACAGACAATGAGCAGTTCTTC | CAISAPGTDNEQFF
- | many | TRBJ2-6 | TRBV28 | TGTGCCAGCAGTGTGATTACGTCTGGGGCCAACGTCCTGACTTTC | CASSVITSGANVLTF
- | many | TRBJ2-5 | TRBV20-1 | TGCAGTGCTAGAGATTGGGGCAGACAAGAGACCCAGTACTTC | CSARDWGRQETQYF
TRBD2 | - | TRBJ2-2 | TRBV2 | TGTGCCAGCAGTGAGGTGGCTAGCGGGAGTCCCGGGGAGCTGTTTTTT | CASSEVASGSPGELFF
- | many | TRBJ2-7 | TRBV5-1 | TGCGCCAGCAGCTCACCGGGACTTCCTTCAGCCTACGAGCAGTACTTC | CASSSPGLPSAYEQYF
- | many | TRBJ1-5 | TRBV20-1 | TGCAGTGCTAGATCCGGGGGAGAGAGTCAGCCCCAGCATTTT | CSARSGGESQPQHF
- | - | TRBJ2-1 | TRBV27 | TGTGCCAGTGGACTTCCCTCCTACAATGAGCAGTTCTTC | CASGLPSYNEQFF
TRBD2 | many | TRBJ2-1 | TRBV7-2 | TGTGCCAGCCGACTAGCGGGAGGTTCCTACAATGAGCAGTTCTTC | CASRLAGGSYNEQFF